The 17 T cell receptor beta chains below were found in one sample sequenced in a study of OX40 agonist ivuxolimab in advanced cancers. Data came from immunoSEQ multiplex PCR; TCRdb stores just in-frame clones and leaves some out. Of under 20,000 clones in the sample, just under 80% were seen once. Sequencing used CD4+ or CD8+ T cells sorted from blood, obtained in a trial of the OX40 agonist ivuxolimab. The source is an adult with an advanced solid tumor such as melanoma, head and neck, liver or kidney cancer.

The chain links TRBV6-1 to TRBJ1-1; TRBD1 agrees at 7 bases. The V gene's germline CDR1 is MNHNS and CDR2 SASEGT. The CDR3 is 14 amino acids. Trimming at V came to 5 bases and at J to 3 bases, leaving 6 bases not matched to a gene. Here the CDR3 reads CASSWDSPYTEAFF. The CDR3 DNA is TGTGCCAGCAGTTGGGACAGCCCGTACACTGAAGCTTTCTTT.

The rearrangement links TRBV7-2 to TRBJ2-7; D unclear. The CDR3 totals 15 residues. CDR1 is SGHTA, CDR2 FQGNSA, per germline. V lost 3 bases and J lost 2, with 14 bases in between. The CDR3 region has the DNA TGTGCCAGCAGCTTCTTCTTGGGAAAAGCCTACGAGCAGTACTTC. Amino acids: CASSFFLGKAYEQYF.

The V call is TRBV5-6, the J call TRBJ2-3, with unresolved D. V was cut by 0 bases and J by 0 bases, with 11 bases left in between. The CDR3 is 16 residues long. Germline V lookup: CDR1 SGHDT, CDR2 YYEEEE. In DNA form, the CDR3 reads TGTGCCAGCAGCTTGGAGGACCTTATTAGCACAGATACGCAGTATTTT. As protein: CASSLEDLISTDTQYF.

This clone was recorded only once. The rearrangement uses TRBV4-1 and TRBJ2-5; 11 positions agree with TRBD2. The CDR3 loop spans 15 amino acids. V shed 0 bases and J 7 bases; nucleotides not matched to a gene: 4. Per the germline V gene, CDR1 is MGHRA and CDR2 is YSYEKL. The CDR3 DNA follows: TGCGCCAGCAGCCAAGAACTAGCGGGAGCTTGGACCCAGTACTTC. Translated, it gives CASSQELAGAWTQYF.

V usage is TRBV6-6 and J usage is TRBJ1-4; 7 positions match TRBD1. The J segment lost 7 bases and the V segment lost 6 bases, leaving 11 bases of the junction unmatched. The CDR3 covers 15 residues. In germline, CDR1 is MNHNY, CDR2 SVGAGI (reference sequence). CDR3 in amino acids: CASRKGQASIEKLFF. The CDR3 DNA follows: TGTGCCAGCAGAAAAGGACAGGCGTCAATTGAAAAACTGTTTTTT.

This clone has just a few counts. V and J are TRBV15 and TRBJ1-1, with a tentative D call TRBD1 (5 bases). The V end lost 2 bases, the J end lost 2 bases, and 6 bases lay between the germline ends. Germline-derived CDR1 and CDR2 are LNHNV and YYDKDF (reference sequence). The CDR3 totals 13 residues. CDR3: CATSRQGNTEAFF. The CDR3 DNA sequence: TGTGCCACCAGCAGACAGGGCAACACTGAAGCTTTCTTT. Full variable domain (remainder filled in from reference TRBV15 and TRBJ1-1): DAMVIQNPRYQVTQFGKPVTLSCSQTLNHNVMYWYQQKSSQAPKLLFHYYDKDFNNEADTPDNFQSRRPNTSFCFLDIRSPGLGDTAMYLCATSRQGNTEAFFGQGTRLTVV.

This chain uses TRBV9 with TRBJ2-1, with D tentatively TRBD1 or TRBD2 (5 bases each). Trimming left V 0 bases short and J 1 base short, with 14 bases between. The CDR3 has 17 amino acids. Germline V lookup: CDR1 SGDLS, CDR2 YYNGEE. The CDR3 DNA sequence: TGTGCCAGCAGCGTAGGTTTGGGGGAAGGGTCCTACAATGAGCAGTTCTTC. Its translation: CASSVGLGEGSYNEQFF.

The chain uses TRBV4-2 and TRBJ1-3; maybe TRBD1 (5 bases). The CDR3 length is 16 residues. The V and J ends lost 0 bases and 0 bases respectively, with 9 bases between them. Germline values: CDR1 LGHNA, CDR2 YNFKEQ. The DNA of the CDR3 is TGTGCCAGCAGCCAAGAAGGGGAGGGCTCTGGAAACACCATATATTTT. This encodes CASSQEGEGSGNTIYF.

Remarks on this clone: Other DNA sequences in the sample encode the same CDR3. This chain uses TRBV11-2 with TRBJ2-3; D unclear. The germline V gene has CDR1 SGHAT and CDR2 FQNNGV. Trimming stripped 3 bases from V and 3 bases from J, with 1 base between. CDR3 length equals 11 residues. This CDR3 reads CASSLTDTQYF. The CDR3 region has the DNA TGTGCCAGCAGCTTGACAGATACGCAGTATTTT.

The rearrangement links TRBV7-9 to TRBJ2-7; 9 bases are a match to TRBD1. This CDR3 is built from 15 residues. V dropped 2 bases and J dropped 2; count of bases not matched to a gene: 4. CDR1 and CDR2 from the germline V gene are SEHNR and FQNEAQ (reference sequence). CDR3 nucleotide sequence: TGTGCCAGCAGCTTAAGTGGGACAGGGACCTACGAGCAGTACTTC. Encoded protein: CASSLSGTGTYEQYF.

V and J are TRBV5-8 and TRBJ2-7, with TRBD1 identical over 9 bases. Losses at the gene ends were 3 bases for V and 2 bases for J; bases not matched to a gene: 9. Germline values: CDR1 SGHTS, CDR2 YDEGEE. The CDR3 is 16 amino acids. Here the CDR3 DNA reads TGTGCCAGCAGCTCTGACCGGGACAGGGTGACCTACGAGCAGTACTTC. It specifies CASSSDRDRVTYEQYF.

This chain links TRBV28 with TRBJ1-4, with 9 bases aligning to TRBD1. CDR1 is MDHEN and CDR2 is SYDVKM in the germline V gene. The V segment lost 6 bases and the J segment 7 bases; nucleotides outside the gene matches: 12. CDR3 size: 16 residues. The CDR3 region is CASSDLTGGKGEKLFF. The DNA of the CDR3 is TGTGCCAGCAGCGATCTCACAGGGGGCAAGGGTGAAAAACTGTTTTTT.

The chain employs TRBV27 and TRBJ2-1; TRBD1 matches 7 bases. Germline V gives CDR1 MNHEY, CDR2 SMNVEV (reference sequence). Unmatched junction bases numbered 10, after V lost 2 bases and J lost 9 bases. The CDR3 spans 15 residues. The CDR3 DNA reads as TGTGCCAGCAGTTTACCCCCTATCGCAGGGGGTGAGCAGTTCTTC. Protein sequence: CASSLPPIAGGEQFF.

The J gene is TRBJ2-1, the V gene TRBV27, with TRBD2 matching over 7 bases. Unmatched junction bases numbered 13, after V lost 5 bases and J lost 9 bases. CDR1 and CDR2 (germline): MNHEY, SMNVEV (reference sequence). The CDR3 covers 15 residues. CDR3: CASSPLAGTVGEQFF. In DNA form, the CDR3 reads TGTGCCAGCAGTCCATTAGCGGGTACCGTTGGTGAGCAGTTCTTC.

The chain links TRBV28 to TRBJ2-1; D is possibly TRBD2 (6 bases). CDR1 and CDR2 (germline): MDHEN, SYDVKM. With 5 bases removed from V and 5 bases from J, the gap between germline ends came to 16 bases. The length of the CDR3 is 15 residues. CDR3: CASSPLALGDNEQFF. CDR3 sequence (DNA): TGTGCCAGCAGTCCACTAGCTCTCGGGGACAATGAGCAGTTCTTC.

The V call is TRBV5-5, the J call TRBJ2-2; D is ambiguous. V was shortened by 0 bases and J by 3 bases, with 15 bases between the two germline ends. This CDR3 has 17 amino acids. The V gene's germline CDR1 is SGHKS and CDR2 YYEKEE (reference sequence). The CDR3 spells CASSLVVGLTDTGELFF. The CDR3 DNA sequence: TGTGCCAGCAGCTTGGTCGTGGGCCTTACGGACACCGGGGAGCTGTTTTTT.

The J gene is TRBJ1-1, the V gene TRBV14; D is ambiguous. V lost 4 bases and J lost 0, with 3 bases in between. This CDR3 has 12 amino acids. The germline V gene has CDR1 SGHDN and CDR2 FVKESK. CDR3 region: CASSRLNTEAFF. In DNA, the CDR3 is TGTGCCAGCAGCCGCTTGAACACTGAAGCTTTCTTT.